This TCR beta chain was recorded in a study of blood T cell repertoires in COVID-19. Some clones are missing from TCRdb's copy, which holds only in-frame ones; the method was immunoSEQ multiplex PCR. Altogether more than 200,000 clones are present, under 85% being singletons, with the ten largest covering around 4.1%. Comments on this clone: The sample contains more than one DNA sequence encoding this CDR3.

This receptor was taken from a woman between 40 and 50 years old with active or convalescent COVID-19. What was sequenced was peripheral blood.

The CDR3 region is CASSPPGGYTEAFF. The DNA for the CDR3 is TGTGCCAGCTCACCACCCGGGGGTTACACTGAAGCTTTCTTT. The chain carries TRBV18 and TRBJ1-1; possible D gene TRBD1, 5 bases. The CDR3 has 14 amino acids. From germline, CDR1 is KGHSH and CDR2 LQKENI. The germline V and J ends were trimmed by 0 bases and 3 bases, with 8 bases remaining between them.